The 21 T cell receptor beta chains below come from one sample, sequenced in a study of CD4+ T cells in melanoma. Sequencing was performed with immunoSEQ multiplex PCR; in TCRdb, only in-frame clones are kept and a portion is missing. The table has 17,000 or so clones, about 80% seen once. Sequencing used cells from a culture (not recorded whether cultured in vitro). The receptors derive from a human donor with melanoma.

CDR3 amino acids: CASSLAFRGNTEAFF. The CDR3 nucleotides read TGTGCCAGCAGCTTAGCTTTCAGGGGGAACACTGAAGCTTTCTTT. This chain uses TRBV11-2 with TRBJ1-1, with a weak D call TRBD1 (6 bases). The V gene's germline CDR1 is SGHAT and CDR2 FQNNGV. The CDR3 covers 15 residues. Trimming removed 1 base at V and 1 base at J, with 10 bases between.

J is TRBJ1-2 and V is TRBV27, with D unresolved. Germline CDR1 MNHEY, CDR2 SMNVEV (reference sequence). Trimming removed 2 bases at V and 0 bases at J, with 13 bases between. The CDR3 extends over 16 amino acids. The CDR3 here is CASSLTSPPANYGYTF. CDR3 DNA sequence: TGTGCCAGCAGTTTAACCTCCCCCCCGGCTAACTATGGCTACACCTTC.

The V call is TRBV7-6, the J call TRBJ2-1, with 8 nucleotides matching TRBD2. V was clipped by 3 bases and J by 4 bases; unmatched bases: 8. The CDR3 extends over 16 amino acids. Germline V gene data show CDR1 as SGHVS and CDR2 as FNYEAQ. CDR3 region: CASSLTFGTRYNEQFF. Written as DNA, the CDR3 is TGTGCCAGCAGCTTGACCTTCGGGACTAGATACAATGAGCAGTTCTTC. The full variable domain, completed using reference TRBV7-6 and TRBJ2-1, is GAGVSQSPRYKVTKRGQDVALRCDPISGHVSLYWYRQALGQGPEFLTYFNYEAQQDKSGLPNDRFSAERPEGSISTLTIQRTEQRDSAMYRCASSLTFGTRYNEQFFGPGTRLTVL.

This clone was counted between two and nine times. The chain employs TRBV6-1 and TRBJ1-2, with D tentatively TRBD1 (5 bases). The V end was cut by 7 bases, the J end by 5 bases, with 11 bases between. CDR3 length: 12 residues. CDR1 and CDR2 from the germline V gene are MNHNS and SASEGT. The CDR3 region is CASKGDYYGYTF. CDR3 in DNA: TGTGCCAGCAAAGGGGACTATTATGGCTACACCTTC.

The chain joins TRBV6-4 to TRBJ1-5; D is ambiguous. Trimming took 7 bases from V and 3 from J, leaving 7 bases between them. This CDR3 is built from 12 residues. Germline lookup yields CDR1 MRHNA and CDR2 SNTAGT. The CDR3 sequence: CASTQANQPQHF. Here the CDR3 DNA reads TGTGCCAGCACGCAGGCCAATCAGCCCCAGCATTTT.

This chain joins TRBV27 and TRBJ1-1; D perhaps matches TRBD1 (5 bases). The CDR3 sequence is 13 residues long. Germline CDR1 and CDR2: MNHEY and SMNVEV (reference sequence). The V end lost 8 bases, the J end lost 8 bases, and 18 bases lay between the germline ends. CDR3 DNA: TGTGCCAGCGGGGTTAACACTCGGGGCGAAGCTTTCTTT. Translating it yields CASGVNTRGEAFF.

The chain uses TRBV10-1 and TRBJ2-1; no definite D call. The germline V and J ends were trimmed by 2 bases and 12 bases, with 8 bases remaining between them. CDR3 length equals 11 residues. The germline V gene has CDR1 WNHNN and CDR2 SYGVQD (reference sequence). In DNA, the CDR3 is TGCGCCAGCAGTGAGCTAGGCAGGCAGTTCTTC. This gives the protein CASSELGRQFF.

Here the CDR3 reads CASSQADRDRTFF. The CDR3 nucleotides are TGCGCCAGCAGCCAAGCTGACAGGGATAGGACTTTCTTT. This chain links TRBV4-1 with TRBJ1-1; 7 bases align to TRBD1. Per the germline V gene, CDR1 is MGHRA and CDR2 is YSYEKL. CDR3 size: 13 residues. V dropped 1 base and J dropped 12; count of bases not matched to a gene: 8.

The chain couples TRBV27 to TRBJ1-1; D may be TRBD1 (6 bases). V was pared by 5 bases and J by 1 base, with 14 bases between. This CDR3 is built from 15 residues. The germline CDR1 and CDR2 sequences are MNHEY and SMNVEV (reference sequence). The CDR3: CASSPTGYRNTEAFF. The DNA for the CDR3 is TGTGCCAGCAGTCCTACAGGGTACAGGAACACTGAAGCTTTCTTT.

This sequence joins TRBV18 and TRBJ2-7, with 13 bases that match TRBD2. Per germline, CDR1 KGHSH and CDR2 LQKENI. Losses at the gene ends were 4 bases for V and 2 bases for J; bases not matched to a gene: 5. The CDR3 runs 16 residues. This CDR3 reads CASSQQGLAGPYEQYF. Here the CDR3 DNA reads TGTGCCAGCTCACAACAGGGACTAGCGGGGCCCTACGAGCAGTACTTC.

The chain couples TRBV9 to TRBJ1-2; D is uncertain. V was cut by 6 bases and J by 8 bases, with 20 bases left in between. Germline CDR1 reads SGDLS; CDR2 reads YYNGEE. CDR3 length: 14 amino acids. CDR3: CASTADGEDVGYTF. DNA of the CDR3: TGTGCCAGCACTGCGGACGGTGAGGATGTGGGCTACACCTTC.

V and J are TRBV5-5 and TRBJ1-2, with D possibly matching TRBD1 (5 bases). Trimming took 0 bases from V and 12 from J, leaving 12 bases between them. The CDR3 spans 12 residues. Germline lookup yields CDR1 SGHKS and CDR2 YYEKEE (reference sequence). CDR3 nucleotide sequence: TGTGCCAGCAGCTTGGAGATTGGCAGGGACACCTTC. This translates into CASSLEIGRDTF.

The chain has TRBV2 and TRBJ2-5; no reliable D call. The J call could be wrong; TRBJ2-7 is a better fit for the DNA end. The CDR3 is 15 residues long. Germline CDR1 and CDR2: SNHLY and FYNNEI. CDR3 in amino acids: CASSETQLITYEQYF. In DNA form, the CDR3 reads TGTGCCAGCAGTGAAACACAGTTAATCACCTACGAGCAGTACTTC.

This clone was seen just once. The genes are TRBV5-6 and TRBJ2-7, with D perhaps assigned TRBD1 or TRBD2 (5 bases each). Germline V CDR1 and CDR2: SGHDT, YYEEEE. With 1 base removed from V and 2 bases from J, the gap between germline ends came to 10 bases. This CDR3 region has 14 residues. The CDR3 DNA follows: TGTGCCAGCAGCTTGCGGGACGGCGCCTACGAGCAGTACTTC. Encoded protein: CASSLRDGAYEQYF.

This clone was seen once. The rearrangement links TRBV7-1 to TRBJ1-2; D gene ambiguous. TRBV7-1 is noted as an ORF with a role that remains uncertain. The CDR3 has 13 amino acids. V dropped 4 bases and J dropped 0 bases, with 6 bases sitting between them. CDR3 residues: CASSFLANYGYTF. In nucleotides, the CDR3 is TGTGCCAGCAGCTTTTTGGCTAACTATGGCTACACCTTC.

This rearrangement joins TRBV6-1 to TRBJ2-2, with TRBD1 matching 9 bases. V dropped 6 bases and J dropped 7; count of bases not matched to a gene: 6. This CDR3 is built from 14 residues. The germline V gene has CDR1 MNHNS and CDR2 SASEGT. CDR3 protein: CASRTGGAIGELFF. The CDR3 nucleotides read TGTGCCAGCAGAACAGGGGGCGCGATCGGGGAGCTGTTTTTT.

This clone was picked up one time. V is TRBV11-2 and J is TRBJ2-2, with 12 bases aligning to TRBD2. Germline lookup yields CDR1 SGHAT and CDR2 FQNNGV. This CDR3 is 15 amino acids long. Trimming took 4 bases from V and 4 from J; bases not matched to a gene: 1. CDR3 residues: CASSSSGGATGELFF. The DNA of the CDR3 is TGTGCCAGCAGCTCTAGCGGGGGGGCCACCGGGGAGCTGTTTTTT.

The V gene is TRBV4-2, the J gene TRBJ1-2, with a tentative D call TRBD1 (6 bases). Trimming stripped 4 bases from V and 4 bases from J, with 16 bases between. The CDR3 totals 15 residues. Per the germline V gene, CDR1 is LGHNA and CDR2 is YNFKEQ. CDR3 DNA sequence: TGTGCCAGCAGCCGGGACCAGGGGTCCGGCTATGGCTACACCTTC. This encodes CASSRDQGSGYGYTF.

This clone has a single count. The genes are TRBV7-6 and TRBJ2-3; D not certain. Germline assignment: CDR1 SGHVS and CDR2 FNYEAQ. The CDR3 runs 18 residues. With 2 bases removed from V and 0 bases from J, the gap between germline ends came to 18 bases. CDR3: CASSLSPAILSSTDTQYF. CDR3 in DNA: TGTGCCAGCAGCTTAAGCCCTGCCATTCTGTCTAGCACAGATACGCAGTATTTT.

The chain uses TRBV19 and TRBJ1-5; D gene ambiguous. CDR1 and CDR2 from the germline V gene are LNHDA and SQIVND (reference sequence). The V end was cut by 5 bases, the J end by 2 bases, with 16 bases between. CDR3 length: 16 residues. The CDR3 DNA is TGTGCCAGTAGTTTCGAATCGCGGTATGGCAATCAGCCCCAGCATTTT. Its translation is CASSFESRYGNQPQHF.

The rearrangement links TRBV11-2 to TRBJ1-6, with D tentatively TRBD1 (6 bases). Germline V gives CDR1 SGHAT, CDR2 FQNNGV. The CDR3 spans 16 residues. V dropped 2 bases and J dropped 5 bases, with 13 bases sitting between them. CDR3 nucleotides: TGTGCCAGCAGCTTACATCCGGGGGGCAATAATTCACCCCTCCACTTT. Its protein is CASSLHPGGNNSPLHF.